The rows below give T cell receptor beta chains drawn from one sample of a study of blood T cell repertoires in COVID-19. The data were produced by immunoSEQ multiplex PCR, yet TCRdb's version contains in-frame clones alone and is incomplete. The sample lists more than 120,000 clones; roughly 87% were seen once. Sequenced material: peripheral blood. The receptor source for this set is a woman in her fifties or sixties with acute or convalescent COVID-19. Both conserved end residues are part of each CDR3. The D gene is left open where the match is weak. Clone size is given for some rows only: seen once, a few or many times, or a class if the clone is expanded.

v_call: TRBV12-3/TRBV12-4
clone_size: .
j_call: TRBJ2-3
d_call: .
cdr3_nt: TGTGCCAGCAGTTTCGGAGGGGACACGCAGTATTTT
cdr3_aa: CASSFGGDTQYF

v_call: TRBV15
clone_size: .
j_call: TRBJ2-7
d_call: TRBD2
cdr3_nt: TGTGCCACAGGTAGCGGGCCTTCCATCACCCCCTACGAGCAGTACTTC
cdr3_aa: CATGSGPSITPYEQYF

v_call: TRBV11-2
clone_size: .
j_call: TRBJ2-1
d_call: TRBD2
cdr3_nt: TGTGCCAGCAGCCCCACCGGGACTAGCGGGAGAAATGAGCAGTTCTTC
cdr3_aa: CASSPTGTSGRNEQFF

v_call: TRBV9
clone_size: .
j_call: TRBJ2-1
d_call: .
cdr3_nt: TGTGCCAGCAGCGTAGGGGTAGCGCGGACCCTGGGTTCGACCAATGAGCAGTTCTTC
cdr3_aa: CASSVGVARTLGSTNEQFF

v_call: TRBV10-3
clone_size: .
j_call: TRBJ1-2
d_call: .
cdr3_nt: TGTGCCATCAGTGAGAAAGCGGCGGAGATTAACTATGGCTACACCTTC
cdr3_aa: CAISEKAAEINYGYTF

v_call: TRBV19
clone_size: few
j_call: TRBJ1-6
d_call: TRBD1
cdr3_nt: TGTGCCAGTACTCCAACAAGACAGGGAGCTTCACCCCTCCACTTT
cdr3_aa: CASTPTRQGASPLHF

v_call: TRBV25-1
clone_size: .
j_call: TRBJ1-6
d_call: .
cdr3_nt: TGTGCCAGCAGTGAAACGGTCTATAATTCACCCCTCCACTTT
cdr3_aa: CASSETVYNSPLHF

v_call: TRBV15
clone_size: .
j_call: TRBJ1-1
d_call: TRBD1
cdr3_nt: TGTGCCACCAGCAGAGACCAACAGGGGGCCGCTGAAGCTTTCTTT
cdr3_aa: CATSRDQQGAAEAFF

v_call: TRBV2
clone_size: .
j_call: TRBJ2-1
d_call: TRBD2
cdr3_nt: TGTGCCAGCAGTCGGGAGGGGGGATACAATGAGCAGTTCTTC
cdr3_aa: CASSREGGYNEQFF

v_call: TRBV4-1
clone_size: .
j_call: TRBJ1-2
d_call: .
cdr3_nt: TGCGCCAGCAGCCAAGATTGGGGGGGCTCAGCCTATGGCTACACCTTC
cdr3_aa: CASSQDWGGSAYGYTF

v_call: TRBV5-1
clone_size: .
j_call: TRBJ2-7
d_call: TRBD1
cdr3_nt: TGCGCCAGCGGCCCGCCGGGACAGACCTACGAGCAGTACTTC
cdr3_aa: CASGPPGQTYEQYF

v_call: TRBV9
clone_size: .
j_call: TRBJ2-7
d_call: TRBD2
cdr3_nt: TGTGCCAGCAGCGTAGGGACTAGTTACGAGCAGTACTTC
cdr3_aa: CASSVGTSYEQYF

v_call: TRBV2
clone_size: .
j_call: TRBJ2-2
d_call: TRBD1
cdr3_nt: TGTGCCAGCAGTGAAATCAGGGGGCGGGCCCGGAACACCGGGGAGCTGTTTTTT
cdr3_aa: CASSEIRGRARNTGELFF

v_call: TRBV5-1
clone_size: once
j_call: TRBJ2-3
d_call: TRBD1
cdr3_nt: TGCGCCAGCAGCACCCGGACAGGGGGCACAGATACGCAGTATTTT
cdr3_aa: CASSTRTGGTDTQYF

v_call: TRBV19
clone_size: once
j_call: TRBJ1-5
d_call: .
cdr3_nt: TGTGCCAGTAGTTACGCAGGAAATCAGCCCCAGCATTTT
cdr3_aa: CASSYAGNQPQHF

v_call: TRBV28
clone_size: .
j_call: TRBJ2-7
d_call: .
cdr3_nt: TGTGCCAGCAGTTTTGACCTAAGGGGCTCTTACGCGCAGTACTTC
cdr3_aa: CASSFDLRGSYAQYF

v_call: TRBV29-1
clone_size: .
j_call: TRBJ2-1
d_call: TRBD2
cdr3_nt: TGCAGCGTTGATTTGCGGGAGACGACTGAGCAGTTCTTC
cdr3_aa: CSVDLRETTEQFF

v_call: TRBV19
clone_size: .
j_call: TRBJ2-7
d_call: .
cdr3_nt: TGTGCCAGTAGTATAAACGACGGGGATACCTACGAGCAGTACTTC
cdr3_aa: CASSINDGDTYEQYF

v_call: TRBV5-1
clone_size: .
j_call: TRBJ1-1
d_call: .
cdr3_nt: TGCGCCAGCAGATTGACGGGGGAGAACACTGAAGCTTTCTTT
cdr3_aa: CASRLTGENTEAFF

v_call: TRBV3-1/TRBV3-2
clone_size: .
j_call: TRBJ1-4
d_call: .
cdr3_nt: TGTGCCAGCACGCCGGGGTTGAGTTCCCGCGAAAAACTGTTTTTT
cdr3_aa: CASTPGLSSREKLFF

v_call: TRBV19
clone_size: many
j_call: TRBJ2-7
d_call: .
cdr3_nt: TGTGCCAGTAGTATGGGGCCTACCTACGAGCAGTACTTC
cdr3_aa: CASSMGPTYEQYF

v_call: TRBV5-1
clone_size: .
j_call: TRBJ2-2
d_call: .
cdr3_nt: TGCGCCAGCAGAGGGGGGAGGGCCAACACCGGGGAGCTGTTTTTT
cdr3_aa: CASRGGRANTGELFF

v_call: TRBV2
clone_size: .
j_call: TRBJ1-2
d_call: .
cdr3_nt: TGTGCCAGCAGGGGGCTGGCAAACTATGGCTACACCTTC
cdr3_aa: CASRGLANYGYTF